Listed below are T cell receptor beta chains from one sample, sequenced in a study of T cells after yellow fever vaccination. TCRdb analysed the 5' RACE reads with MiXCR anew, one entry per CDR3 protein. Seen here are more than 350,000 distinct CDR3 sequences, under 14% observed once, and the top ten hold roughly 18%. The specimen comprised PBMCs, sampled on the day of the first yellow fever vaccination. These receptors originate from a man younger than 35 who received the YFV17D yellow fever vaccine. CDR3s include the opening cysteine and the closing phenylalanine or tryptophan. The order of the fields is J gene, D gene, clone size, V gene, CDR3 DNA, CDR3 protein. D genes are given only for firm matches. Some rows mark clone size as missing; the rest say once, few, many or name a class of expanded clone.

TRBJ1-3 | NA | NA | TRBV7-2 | TGTGCCAGCAGCCCCCTGGGAAACACCATATATTTT | CASSPLGNTIYF
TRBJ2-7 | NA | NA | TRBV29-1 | TGCAGCGTTGTCCCCCGGACAGCGTCCTACGAGCAGTACTTC | CSVVPRTASYEQYF
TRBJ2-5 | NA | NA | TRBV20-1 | TGCAGTGCTGATACGGCCGTACAAGAGACCCAGTACTTC | CSADTAVQETQYF
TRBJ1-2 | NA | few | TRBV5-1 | TGCGCCAGCAGCAGGGAAGCTAACTATGGCTACACCTTC | CASSREANYGYTF
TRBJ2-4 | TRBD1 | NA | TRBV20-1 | TGCAGTGCTAGGCCAGGACAGGGGGTCAACATTCAGTACTTC | CSARPGQGVNIQYF
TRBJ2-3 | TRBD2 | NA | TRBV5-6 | TGTGCCAGCAGCCAAGCGGGGATTTACACAGATACGCAGTATTTT | CASSQAGIYTDTQYF
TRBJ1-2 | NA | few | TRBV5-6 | TGTGCCAGCAGCTTGACCCCCTGGAGGACGGACTATGGCTACACCTTC | CASSLTPWRTDYGYTF
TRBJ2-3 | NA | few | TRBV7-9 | TGTGCCAGCAGCCCTCAGGGCCGAGAAGATACGCAGTATTTT | CASSPQGREDTQYF
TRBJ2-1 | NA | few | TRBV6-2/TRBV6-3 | TGTGCCAGCAGTTACGACGGCTCCTACAATGAGCAGTTCTTC | CASSYDGSYNEQFF
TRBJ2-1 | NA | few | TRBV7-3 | TGTGCCAGCAGCTTAGTCGAGGGCAATGAGCAGTTCTTC | CASSLVEGNEQFF
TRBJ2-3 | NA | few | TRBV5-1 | TGCGCCAGCAGCTTGCCAGCTGCCACTAGCACAGATACGCAGTATTTT | CASSLPAATSTDTQYF
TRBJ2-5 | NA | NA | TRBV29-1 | TGCAGCGTCATAATAGAGACCCAGTACTTC | CSVIIETQYF
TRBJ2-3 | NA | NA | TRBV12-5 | TGTGCTAGTGGTCCGGACAGCTTAGATACGCAGTATTTT | CASGPDSLDTQYF
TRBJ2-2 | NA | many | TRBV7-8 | TGTGCCAGCAGCCCCAGGGGGGACACCGGGGAGCTGTTTTTT | CASSPRGDTGELFF
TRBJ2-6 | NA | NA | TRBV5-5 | TGTGCCAGCAGCTACGGTTCCTCTGGGGCCAACGTCCTGACTTTC | CASSYGSSGANVLTF
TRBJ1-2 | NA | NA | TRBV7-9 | TGTGCCAGCAGCCCCAGGGGCCGCTATGGCTACACCTTC | CASSPRGRYGYTF
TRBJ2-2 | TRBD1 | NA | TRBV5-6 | TGTGCCAGCAGCTTGATGGGGACAGCGAACACCGGGGAGCTGTTTTTT | CASSLMGTANTGELFF
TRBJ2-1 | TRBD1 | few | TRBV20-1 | TGCAGTGCTAGAGACGGGACAGCGAGCTCCTACAATGAGCAGTTCTTC | CSARDGTASSYNEQFF
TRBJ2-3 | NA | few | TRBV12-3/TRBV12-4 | TGTGCCAGCACCTTGGACCGCACAGATACGCAGTATTTT | CASTLDRTDTQYF
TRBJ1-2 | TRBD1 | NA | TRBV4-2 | TGTGCCAGCAGCCTCGACGGGGGACAGACGTTGAATGGCTACACCTTC | CASSLDGGQTLNGYTF
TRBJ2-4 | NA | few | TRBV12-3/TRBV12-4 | TGTGCCAGCAGTGCACAGCCAGGGACCAAAAACATTCAGTACTTC | CASSAQPGTKNIQYF
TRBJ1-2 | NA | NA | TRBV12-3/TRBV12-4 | TGTGCCAGCAGCCGATCAGGGTATGGCTACACCTTC | CASSRSGYGYTF
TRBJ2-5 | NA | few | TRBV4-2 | TGTGCCAGCAGCCAAGGAGAAGGCGGGGAATACGAAGAGACCCAGTACTTC | CASSQGEGGEYEETQYF
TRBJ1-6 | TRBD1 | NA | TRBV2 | TGTGCCAGCAGTGGCCAGGGGGCGTTCAATTCACCCCTCCACTTT | CASSGQGAFNSPLHF
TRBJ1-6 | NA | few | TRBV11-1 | TGTGCCAGCAGCTCGGGCGTCAGGGGAAATTCACCTCTCCACTTT | CASSSGVRGNSPLHF
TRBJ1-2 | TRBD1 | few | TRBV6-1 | TGTGCCAGCATGGCGGACAGGGTCGGCGGCTACACCTTC | CASMADRVGGYTF
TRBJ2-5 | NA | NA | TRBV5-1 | TGCGCCAGCAGCCGAGCCGCCCAAGAGACCCAGTACTTC | CASSRAAQETQYF
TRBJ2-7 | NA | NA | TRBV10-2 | TGCGCCAGCAGTGTCGTCCTGCAGCCTCGGGAGCAGTACTTC | CASSVVLQPREQYF
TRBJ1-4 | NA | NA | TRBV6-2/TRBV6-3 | TGTGCCAGCAGTTACCCGTCTACGACGGACCGTAATGAAAAACTGTTTTTT | CASSYPSTTDRNEKLFF
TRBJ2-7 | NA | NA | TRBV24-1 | TGTGCCACCAGTGACGGCTTTTACGAGCAGTACTTC | CATSDGFYEQYF
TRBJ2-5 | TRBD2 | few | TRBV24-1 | TGTGCCACCAGTGATAGCGGGGGCCTCGATCGCGAGACCCAGTACTTC | CATSDSGGLDRETQYF
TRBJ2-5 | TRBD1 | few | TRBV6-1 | TGTGCCAGCAGCGTCCAGGGGGCCGGCGTGACCCAGTACTTC | CASSVQGAGVTQYF
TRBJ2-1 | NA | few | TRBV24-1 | TGTGCCACCAGTGATTTATTTACGAATGAGCAGTTCTTC | CATSDLFTNEQFF
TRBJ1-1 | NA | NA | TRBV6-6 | TGTGCCAGCAGCCGGACGAGGAACACTGAAGCTTTCTTT | CASSRTRNTEAFF
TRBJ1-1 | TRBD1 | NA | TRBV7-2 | TGTGCCAGCAGCTTAGGACAGGGAGGGGACACTGAAGCTTTCTTT | CASSLGQGGDTEAFF
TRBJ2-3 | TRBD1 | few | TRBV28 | TGTGCCAGCAGTTACGTTGGGACAGGGGGCACAGATACGCAGTATTTT | CASSYVGTGGTDTQYF
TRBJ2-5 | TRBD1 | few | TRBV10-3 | TGTGCCATCAGAGCCGACAGGGCTGGGGAGACCCAGTACTTC | CAIRADRAGETQYF
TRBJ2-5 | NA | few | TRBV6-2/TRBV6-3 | TGTGCCAGCAGTTACGGGGGGCCAGAGACCCAGTACTTC | CASSYGGPETQYF
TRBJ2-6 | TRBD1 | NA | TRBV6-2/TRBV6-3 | TGTGCCAGCAGTCCCCGGGACAGATTCCTGAGCTCTGGGGCCAACGTCCTGACTTTC | CASSPRDRFLSSGANVLTF
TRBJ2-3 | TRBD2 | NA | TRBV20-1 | TGCAGTGCTAGAGTTGCTAGCGGGGGGGATACGCAGTATTTT | CSARVASGGDTQYF
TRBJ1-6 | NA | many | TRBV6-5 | TGTGCCAGCAGTTACTCGTCTGGGCACAAAGGGCCCCTCCACTTT | CASSYSSGHKGPLHF